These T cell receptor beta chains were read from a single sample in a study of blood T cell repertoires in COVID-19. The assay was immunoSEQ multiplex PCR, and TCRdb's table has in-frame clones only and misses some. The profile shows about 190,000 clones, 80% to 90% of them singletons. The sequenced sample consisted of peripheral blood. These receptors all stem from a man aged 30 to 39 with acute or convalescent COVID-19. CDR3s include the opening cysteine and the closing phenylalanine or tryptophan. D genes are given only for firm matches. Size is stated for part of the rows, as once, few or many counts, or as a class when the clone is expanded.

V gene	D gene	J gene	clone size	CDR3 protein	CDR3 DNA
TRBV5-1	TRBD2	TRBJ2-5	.	CASSLGGRGETQYF	TGCGCCAGCAGCTTGGGCGGGAGAGGCGAGACCCAGTACTTC
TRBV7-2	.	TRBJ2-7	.	CASSLAGRSYEQYF	TGTGCCAGCAGCTTAGCTGGGAGGTCCTACGAGCAGTACTTC
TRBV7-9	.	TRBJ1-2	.	CASSSTTGSRANYGYTF	TGTGCCAGCAGCTCCACCACAGGGTCCAGAGCTAACTATGGCTACACCTTC
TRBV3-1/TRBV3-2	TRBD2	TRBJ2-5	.	CASSQGSGGLGTQYF	TGTGCCAGCAGCCAAGGAAGCGGGGGGCTCGGGACCCAGTACTTC
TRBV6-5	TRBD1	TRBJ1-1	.	CASIRQGARGEAFF	TGTGCCAGCATTCGACAGGGGGCAAGAGGGGAAGCTTTCTTT
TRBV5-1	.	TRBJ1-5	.	CASSLGAGMNQPQHF	TGCGCCAGCAGCTTGGGGGCAGGTATGAATCAGCCCCAGCATTTT
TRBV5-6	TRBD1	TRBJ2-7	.	CASSSGQGGSYEQYF	TGTGCCAGCAGCTCAGGACAGGGGGGTTCCTACGAGCAGTACTTC
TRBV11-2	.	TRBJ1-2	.	CASSLVQSRGYTF	TGTGCCAGCAGCTTAGTACAGTCCAGGGGCTACACCTTC
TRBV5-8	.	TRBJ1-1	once	CASSLEAGITEAFF	TGTGCCAGCAGCTTGGAGGCAGGGATTACTGAAGCTTTCTTT
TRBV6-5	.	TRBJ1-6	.	CASSPRGGDNSPLHF	TGTGCCAGCAGTCCGAGGGGGGGCGATAATTCACCCCTCCACTTT
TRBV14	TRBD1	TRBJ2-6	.	CASSLTGGFGANVLTF	TGTGCCAGCAGCCTGACAGGGGGCTTTGGGGCCAACGTCCTGACTTTC
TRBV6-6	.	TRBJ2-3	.	CASSYPQDTQYF	TGTGCCAGCAGTTACCCGCAGGATACGCAGTATTTT
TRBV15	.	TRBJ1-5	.	CATSRGGRTGNQPQHF	TGTGCCACCAGCAGGGGGGGGCGAACGGGAAATCAGCCCCAGCATTTT
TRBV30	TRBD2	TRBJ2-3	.	CAWSGRNGGGDDTQYF	TGTGCCTGGAGTGGGAGGAACGGCGGGGGGGACGATACGCAGTATTTT
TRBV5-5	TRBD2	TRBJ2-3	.	CASSTRLAGSTDTQYF	TGTGCCAGCAGCACAAGACTAGCGGGGAGCACAGATACGCAGTATTTT
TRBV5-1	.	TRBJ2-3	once	CASSLFGRGTDTQYF	TGCGCCAGCAGCTTGTTTGGCAGGGGTACAGATACGCAGTATTTT
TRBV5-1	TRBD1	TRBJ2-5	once	CASSTGTDQETQYF	TGCGCCAGCAGCACCGGGACAGACCAAGAGACCCAGTACTTC
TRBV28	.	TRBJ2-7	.	CASSLLAGLYEQYF	TGTGCCAGCAGTCTACTAGCAGGGCTTTACGAGCAGTACTTC
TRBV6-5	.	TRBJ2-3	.	CASSYSKAQGRDTQYF	TGTGCCAGCAGTTACTCTAAGGCACAGGGCAGAGATACGCAGTATTTT
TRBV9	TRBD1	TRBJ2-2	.	CASSVDPGQSTGELFF	TGTGCCAGCAGCGTAGATCCGGGACAGAGCACCGGGGAGCTGTTTTTT
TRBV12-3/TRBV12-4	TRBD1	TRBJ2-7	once	CASSSGQLYEQYF	TGTGCCAGCAGTTCGGGACAGCTATACGAGCAGTACTTC
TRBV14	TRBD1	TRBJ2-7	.	CASSRYNRGRTSYEQYF	TGTGCCAGCAGCCGGTACAACAGGGGCCGGACGTCCTACGAGCAGTACTTC
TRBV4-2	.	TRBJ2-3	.	CASSQDPNTQYF	TGTGCCAGCAGCCAAGATCCCAATACGCAGTATTTT
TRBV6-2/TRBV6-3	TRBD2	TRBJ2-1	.	CASSDYASGRSREQFF	TGTGCCAGCAGTGATTATGCTAGCGGGAGATCGAGGGAGCAGTTCTTC
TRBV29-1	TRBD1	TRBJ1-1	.	CSVGGQGANTEAFF	TGCAGCGTTGGCGGTCAGGGGGCCAACACTGAAGCTTTCTTT
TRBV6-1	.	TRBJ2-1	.	CASSDVPGQGNEQFF	TGTGCCAGCAGTGATGTGCCAGGGCAGGGAAATGAGCAGTTCTTC
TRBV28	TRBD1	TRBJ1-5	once	CASGGEKTGRFRGQPQHF	TGTGCCAGCGGGGGAGAGAAGACAGGGAGGTTTAGGGGTCAGCCCCAGCATTTT
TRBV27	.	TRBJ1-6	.	CASSLKGRGDSDLHF	TGTGCCAGCAGTTTAAAGGGCAGGGGAGATTCGGACCTCCACTTT
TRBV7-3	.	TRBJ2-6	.	CASSLLRSGANVLTF	TGTGCCAGCAGTCTCCTTCGCTCTGGGGCCAACGTCCTGACTTTC
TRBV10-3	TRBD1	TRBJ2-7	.	CAISEDREVREQYF	TGTGCCATCAGTGAGGACAGGGAAGTTCGCGAGCAGTACTTC